The next 27 T cell receptor beta chains were all read from a single sample in a study of OX40 agonist ivuxolimab in advanced cancers. Preparation of the library involved the immunoSEQ multiplex PCR assay. Imported from immuneACCESS, the table was reduced by TCRdb to in-frame sequences with V and J called. These copies leave out some clones; in studies compared against another copy, an unresolved V gene accounts for under half, and the cause of the remainder is not known. The sample records about 35,000 clones, roughly 80% of which are singletons. The top ten constitute 2% to 3% of the sample. Sequenced here: CD4+ or CD8+ T cells sorted from blood, sampled in a trial of the OX40 agonist ivuxolimab. These receptors were obtained from an adult with an advanced solid tumor such as melanoma, head and neck, liver or kidney cancer.

CDR3 sequence: CASSASGVRGSDTQYF. The DNA of the CDR3 is TGTGCCAGCAGCGCCTCAGGGGTGCGGGGTTCAGATACGCAGTATTTT. The chain joins TRBV7-2 to TRBJ2-3; D is possibly TRBD1 or TRBD2 (6 bases each). CDR3 length: 16 residues. In germline, CDR1 is SGHTA, CDR2 FQGNSA. V was clipped by 5 bases and J by 4 bases, with 19 bases between them. Supplemented by reference TRBV7-2 and TRBJ2-3, the full variable domain reads GAGVSQSPSNKVTEKGKDVELRCDPISGHTALYWYRQSLGQGLEFLIYFQGNSAPDKSGLPSDRFSAERTGGSVSTLTIQRTQQEDSAVYLCASSASGVRGSDTQYFGPGTRLTVL.

V is TRBV7-9 and J is TRBJ2-3; 15 bases match TRBD2. Germline lookup yields CDR1 SEHNR and CDR2 FQNEAQ (reference sequence). The CDR3 is 17 amino acids. J lost 9 bases, V lost 5 bases, and 12 bases had no gene match. CDR3 amino acids: CASSAGRTSGGEETQYF. In DNA, the CDR3 is TGTGCCAGCAGCGCCGGAAGGACTAGCGGGGGGGAAGAGACGCAGTATTTT. Drawing the rest from reference TRBV7-9 and TRBJ2-3, the complete variable domain is DTGVSQNPRHKITKRGQNVTFRCDPISEHNRLYWYRQTLGQGPEFLTYFQNEAQLEKSRLLSDRFSAERPKGSFSTLEIQRTEQGDSAMYLCASSAGRTSGGEETQYFGPGTRLTVL.

The chain uses TRBV11-1 and TRBJ2-1; D may match TRBD1 or TRBD2 (6 bases each). The CDR3 has 15 residues. Trimming took 3 bases from V and 4 from J, leaving 13 bases between them. CDR1 is SGHAT, CDR2 FQDESV, per germline (reference sequence). The CDR3 sequence: CASSFKGGYYNEQFF. CDR3 nucleotide sequence: TGTGCCAGCAGCTTTAAAGGGGGGTATTACAATGAGCAGTTCTTC. Full variable domain (remainder filled in from reference TRBV11-1 and TRBJ2-1): EAEVAQSPRYKITEKSQAVAFWCDPISGHATLYWYRQILGQGPELLVQFQDESVVDDSQLPKDRFSAERLKGVDSTLKIQPAELGDSAMYLCASSFKGGYYNEQFFGPGTRLTVL.

This clone was found once. The V call is TRBV5-4, the J call TRBJ1-1, with D unclear. V was shortened by 4 bases and J by 11 bases, with 15 bases between the two germline ends. Germline-derived CDR1 and CDR2 are SGHNT and YYREEE (reference sequence). The CDR3 is made up of 12 amino acids. CDR3 sequence: CASSMALVEAFF. DNA for the CDR3: TGTGCCAGCAGCATGGCCCTTGTCGAGGCTTTCTTT.

CDR3 region: CASSLKPSRAGEKLFF. CDR3 bases: TGTGCCAGCAGCTTAAAACCAAGTCGGGCGGGTGAAAAACTGTTTTTT. This chain uses TRBV7-6 with TRBJ1-4; no reliable D call. CDR3 length: 16 residues. V gave up 2 bases and J gave up 7 bases, with 17 bases separating them. Germline V lookup: CDR1 SGHVS, CDR2 FNYEAQ.

This chain links TRBV6-1 with TRBJ1-2; D is undetermined. The CDR3 is 13 residues long. V was clipped by 7 bases and J by 8 bases, with 17 bases between them. CDR1 and CDR2 (germline): MNHNS, SASEGT. The CDR3 sequence is CASIPGSGEGYTF. CDR3 nucleotides: TGTGCCAGCATTCCGGGCAGCGGGGAGGGCTACACCTTC.

The V call is TRBV5-5, the J call TRBJ1-4; 11 nucleotides align to TRBD1. Trimming removed 4 bases from V and 7 bases from J; junction bases left unmatched: 3. Per germline, CDR1 SGHKS and CDR2 YYEKEE (reference sequence). This CDR3 has 14 residues. The CDR3 spells CASSTGTGGEKLFF. The CDR3, as DNA: TGTGCCAGCAGCACCGGGACAGGGGGTGAAAAACTGTTTTTT.

This chain connects TRBV11-2 to TRBJ2-1; a weak D match, TRBD2 (6 bases). CDR3 size: 15 residues. Between the trimmed V and J ends, which lost 0 bases and 5 bases, there was a span of 11 bases. From germline, CDR1 is SGHAT and CDR2 FQNNGV. The CDR3 loop reads CASSLDRGGHNEQFF. The CDR3 nucleotides are TGTGCCAGCAGCTTAGATCGCGGAGGGCACAATGAGCAGTTCTTC.

This chain's CDR3 is CASSLLGQGDTQYF. In nucleotides, the CDR3 is TGTGCCAGCAGCTTACTGGGCCAAGGCGATACGCAGTATTTT. The genes are TRBV11-2 and TRBJ2-3; D uncertain. The CDR3 spans 14 residues. CDR1 and CDR2 (germline): SGHAT, FQNNGV. The V end lost 2 bases, the J end lost 6 bases, and 12 bases lay between the germline ends.

The rearrangement uses TRBV5-1 and TRBJ1-4; tentative D call: TRBD1 (5 bases). Germline V gene data show CDR1 as SGHRS and CDR2 as YFSETQ. The CDR3 totals 15 residues. V shed 1 base and J shed 7 bases, with 14 bases lying between them. CDR3 protein: CASSLRQGGGEKLFF. CDR3 bases: TGCGCCAGCAGCTTGAGGCAGGGTGGGGGTGAAAAACTGTTTTTT.

This clone has a handful of counts. This chain joins TRBV27 and TRBJ1-5; possible D gene TRBD1, 6 bases. Germline assignment: CDR1 MNHEY and CDR2 SMNVEV (reference sequence). Trimming stripped 5 bases from V and 6 bases from J, with 20 bases between. The CDR3 length is 16 residues. In nucleotides, the CDR3 is TGTGCCAGCAGTCCTTCCGAGGGGTGGGGGCTTCAGCCCCAGCATTTT. This codes for CASSPSEGWGLQPQHF.

This rearrangement joins TRBV2 to TRBJ2-3; unclear D gene. The ends were cut back, 6 bases at V and 4 bases at J, with 14 bases in the middle. The germline gives CDR1 SNHLY, CDR2 FYNNEI. This CDR3 region has 14 residues. CDR3 protein: CASSDFVRADTQYF. The CDR3 DNA sequence: TGTGCCAGCAGCGACTTTGTAAGGGCAGATACGCAGTATTTT.

The chain combines TRBV7-2 with TRBJ2-3; no firm D call. This CDR3 is built from 11 residues. Trimming cost V 5 bases and J 6 bases, with 6 bases left between them. Germline CDR1 reads SGHTA; CDR2 reads FQGNSA. This CDR3 reads CASSQADTQYF. The CDR3 region has the DNA TGTGCCAGCAGCCAGGCGGATACGCAGTATTTT.

V usage is TRBV7-8 and J usage is TRBJ1-2, with D tentatively TRBD1 (6 bases). In germline, CDR1 is SGHVS, CDR2 FQNEAQ. This CDR3 has 16 amino acids. V dropped 1 base and J dropped 4 bases, with 16 bases sitting between them. CDR3 DNA: TGTGCCAGCAGCTTAGGAGCGGAGGGGGTCGTCTATGGCTACACCTTC. It encodes CASSLGAEGVVYGYTF.

This chain uses TRBV6-5 with TRBJ2-3, with TRBD1 identical over 7 bases. Germline V gene lookup returns CDR1 MNHEY and CDR2 SVGAGI. V was pared by 3 bases and J by 8 bases, with 8 bases of the junction left unmatched. The CDR3 extends over 14 amino acids. CDR3: CASSYGQAGRTQYF. DNA for the CDR3: TGTGCCAGCAGTTATGGACAGGCCGGACGTACGCAGTATTTT.

The gene calls are TRBV5-6 and TRBJ2-7; D unclear. This CDR3 is 12 amino acids long. Per germline, CDR1 SGHDT and CDR2 YYEEEE. With 0 bases removed from V and 3 bases from J, the gap between germline ends came to 4 bases. The CDR3 DNA reads as TGTGCCAGCAGCTTGGGTAACTACGAGCAGTACTTC. This translates into CASSLGNYEQYF.

This clone was seen more than once but under ten times. The chain is built from TRBV5-1 and TRBJ1-2, with D perhaps matching TRBD1 (6 bases). Deletions cut 7 bases from V and 1 base from J, with 8 bases between. The CDR3 has 12 residues. CDR1 is SGHRS and CDR2 is YFSETQ in the germline V gene. In nucleotides, the CDR3 is TGCGCCAGCTCACAGGGTAACTATGGCTACACCTTC. Amino acid sequence: CASSQGNYGYTF.

The rearrangement links TRBV7-2 to TRBJ1-1; D may be TRBD1 (5 bases). The germline CDR1 and CDR2 sequences are SGHTA and FQGNSA. Trimming shortened V by 7 bases and J by 2 bases, and 14 bases separated the two germline ends. The CDR3 has 14 amino acids. CDR3 bases: TGTGCCAGCATCCTTGCAGGGCTCAACACTGAAGCTTTCTTT. Translated, it gives CASILAGLNTEAFF.

This chain joins TRBV11-2 and TRBJ1-4; D gene ambiguous. The ends were cut back, 4 bases at V and 1 base at J, with 10 bases in the middle. This CDR3 spans 15 amino acids. Germline V gives CDR1 SGHAT, CDR2 FQNNGV. The CDR3 region is CASSSSVVTNEKLFF. Here the CDR3 DNA reads TGTGCCAGCAGCTCCTCCGTTGTAACTAATGAAAAACTGTTTTTT.

The chain joins TRBV19 to TRBJ2-1; D unresolved. This CDR3 region has 13 residues. Trimming left V 4 bases short and J 6 bases short, with 10 bases between. Germline loops: CDR1 LNHDA, CDR2 SQIVND (reference sequence). Here the CDR3 DNA reads TGTGCCAGTAGTACACCAGTTAGCAATGAGCAGTTCTTC. Protein sequence: CASSTPVSNEQFF.

This clone came up once. The rearrangement joins TRBV7-8 to TRBJ2-3, with D unresolved. V lost 3 bases, J lost 8 bases, and 15 bases lay in between. The CDR3 covers 14 residues. The V gene's germline CDR1 is SGHVS and CDR2 FQNEAQ. The CDR3 DNA follows: TGTGCCAGCAGCTTTCCCTTGGAATCGGGTACGCAGTATTTT. The encoded protein is CASSFPLESGTQYF.

V gene TRBV11-2 combines with J gene TRBJ1-2; tentatively, D is TRBD1 (5 bases). In germline, CDR1 is SGHAT, CDR2 FQNNGV. Trimming took off 5 bases at V and 1 base at J, with 17 bases between the two ends. This CDR3 comprises 16 residues. The DNA of the CDR3 is TGTGCCAGCAGCCGAGACGGGGGACCCTATAACTATGGCTACACCTTC. It is translated as CASSRDGGPYNYGYTF.

Here the CDR3 reads CASSQVLVREGPDTQYF. The CDR3 nucleotides are TGCGCCAGCAGCCAAGTGTTAGTGCGGGAGGGCCCAGATACGCAGTATTTT. This rearrangement joins TRBV4-1 to TRBJ2-3; 9 nucleotides match TRBD2. In germline, CDR1 is MGHRA, CDR2 YSYEKL. V was clipped by 1 base and J by 4 bases; unmatched bases: 9. CDR3 size: 17 residues.

V and J are TRBV13 and TRBJ1-1; D remains ambiguous. V was clipped by 4 bases and J by 0 bases, with 6 bases between them. Germline V gene lookup returns CDR1 PRHDT and CDR2 FYEKMQ (reference sequence). The CDR3 contains 13 residues. DNA of the CDR3: TGTGCCAGCAGCTCGAATCTGAACACTGAAGCTTTCTTT. This translates into CASSSNLNTEAFF.

The rearrangement links TRBV4-3 to TRBJ2-3; D may be TRBD1 (6 bases). Germline CDR1 reads LGHNA; CDR2 reads YSLEER. V lost 0 bases, J lost 1 base, and 8 bases lay in between. The CDR3 covers 15 residues. The CDR3 region is CASSQDKGGTDTQYF. Written as DNA, the CDR3 is TGCGCCAGCAGCCAAGATAAGGGGGGCACAGATACGCAGTATTTT.

The rearrangement joins TRBV16 to TRBJ2-1, with a tentative D call TRBD2 (5 bases). Looked up from germline, CDR1 is KGHSY and CDR2 is FQNENV. The CDR3 runs to 12 residues. With 0 bases removed from V and 10 bases from J, the gap between germline ends came to 7 bases. The CDR3 loop reads CASSQSREEQFF. CDR3 coding DNA: TGTGCCAGCAGCCAATCGAGGGAGGAGCAGTTCTTC.

V is TRBV7-2 and J is TRBJ1-2, with D possibly TRBD1 on 6 matching bases. The CDR3 loop spans 15 amino acids. V gave up 1 base and J gave up 5 bases, with 14 bases separating them. Germline V gives CDR1 SGHTA, CDR2 FQGNSA. In DNA form, the CDR3 reads TGTGCCAGCAGCTTAGGGTCGGACAGAGTATATGGCTACACCTTC. Its protein product is CASSLGSDRVYGYTF.